The 5 T cell receptor beta chains listed next were all sequenced from one sample in a study of T cell changes during pregnancy in multiple sclerosis. The assay was immunoSEQ multiplex PCR, and TCRdb's table has in-frame clones only and misses some. The data contain about 42,000 clones, approximately 90% of them singletons. Sample: CD4+ T cells from peripheral blood mononuclear cells, taken after pregnancy. The receptors stem from a female donor with multiple sclerosis, enrolled in a pregnancy study.

This chain uses TRBV7-3 with TRBJ2-5, with D possibly matching TRBD2 (7 bases). V lost 6 bases, J lost 6 bases, and 26 bases lay in between. The V gene's germline CDR1 is SGHTA and CDR2 FQGTGA. The CDR3 is 17 amino acids. The CDR3: CASSPPGGPPGEQTQYF. CDR3 bases: TGTGCCAGCAGTCCCCCCGGGGGGCCCCCGGGTGAACAGACCCAGTACTTC.

The chain has TRBV6-5 and TRBJ1-1; no reliable D call. Trimming pared 0 bases from V and 11 bases from J, leaving 16 bases between. The CDR3 is 14 residues long. Germline V gene data show CDR1 as MNHEY and CDR2 as SVGAGI. The CDR3 DNA reads as TGTGCCAGCAGTTACTCCCATTTGGGAGCGGAGGCTTTCTTT. Its translation is CASSYSHLGAEAFF.

V and J are TRBV5-1 and TRBJ1-2; possibly TRBD1 for D (5 bases). In germline, CDR1 is SGHRS, CDR2 YFSETQ. V was trimmed by 5 bases and J by 0 bases, leaving 14 bases between them. CDR3 length: 15 residues. CDR3 in DNA: TGCGCCAGCAGGACGGGGGGGGGTTCTAACTATGGCTACACCTTC. Its translation is CASRTGGGSNYGYTF.

This sequence joins TRBV7-9 and TRBJ1-6; TRBD1 matches at 8 bases. The junction had 6 bases not matched to a gene; V was cut back by 4 bases and J by 7 bases. Germline V gene sequence: CDR1 SEHNR, CDR2 FQNEAQ (reference sequence). This CDR3 is 15 amino acids long. CDR3 DNA: TGTGCCAGCAGCTCTATCCGGGACAGGAATTCACCCCTCCACTTT. Protein: CASSSIRDRNSPLHF.

The V call is TRBV28, the J call TRBJ2-6, with D hard to call. V was clipped by 6 bases and J by 1 base, with 10 bases between them. This CDR3 has 15 residues. CDR1 and CDR2 (germline): MDHEN, SYDVKM. This CDR3 reads CASSSLRSGANVLTF. The CDR3 nucleotides read TGTGCCAGCAGCTCCCTACGATCTGGGGCCAACGTCCTGACTTTC. Based on the CDR3 plus reference TRBV28 and TRBJ2-6, the full variable domain is DVKVTQSSRYLVKRTGEKVFLECVQDMDHENMFWYRQDPGLGLRLIYFSYDVKMKEKGDIPEGYSVSREKKERFSLILESASTNQTSMYLCASSSLRSGANVLTFGAGSRLTVL.